This paragraph reports one T cell receptor (beta chain). Cohorts were determined from participant-reported clinical history. Each recovered donor of Cohort 3 presented with two negative PCRs, clearance, or symptom resolution. This sample was taken from a study of blood T cell repertoires in COVID-19. The trim removed 5 bases at V and 8 bases at J, leaving 10 bases unmatched. The CDR3 is 14 amino acids. CDR1 MDHEN and CDR2 SYDVKM come from the germline V gene. Data came from immunoSEQ multiplex PCR; TCRdb stores just in-frame clones and leaves some out. The data show 300,000 or so clones, with around nine tenths seen just once and approximately 5.4% held by the top ten.

This sequence joins TRBV28 and TRBJ1-2; the match to TRBD1 covers 8 bases. The sequence was obtained from a woman aged 25 to 39 who had recovered from COVID-19. The sequencing sample was made of PBMCs or T cells enriched from blood (not recorded which). CDR3: CASSLTGQGGGYTF. In DNA form, the CDR3 reads TGTGCCAGCAGTCTCACTGGACAGGGTGGGGGCTACACCTTC.